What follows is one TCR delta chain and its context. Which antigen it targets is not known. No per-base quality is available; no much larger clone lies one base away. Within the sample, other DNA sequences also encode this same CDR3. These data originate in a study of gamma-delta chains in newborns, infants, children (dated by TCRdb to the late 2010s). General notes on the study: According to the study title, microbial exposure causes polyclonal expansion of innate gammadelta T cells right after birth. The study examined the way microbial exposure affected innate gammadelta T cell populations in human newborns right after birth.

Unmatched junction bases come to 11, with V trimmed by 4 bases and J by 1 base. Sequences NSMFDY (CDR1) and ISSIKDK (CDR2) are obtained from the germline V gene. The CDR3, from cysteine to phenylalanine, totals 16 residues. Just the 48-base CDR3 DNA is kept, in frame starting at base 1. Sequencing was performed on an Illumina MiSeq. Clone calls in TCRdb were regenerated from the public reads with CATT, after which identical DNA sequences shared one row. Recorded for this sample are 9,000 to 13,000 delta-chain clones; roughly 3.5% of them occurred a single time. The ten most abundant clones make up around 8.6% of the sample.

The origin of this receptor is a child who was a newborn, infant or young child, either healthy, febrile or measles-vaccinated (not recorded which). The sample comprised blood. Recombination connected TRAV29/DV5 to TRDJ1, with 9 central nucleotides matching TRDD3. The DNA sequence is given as TGTGCAGCAGGAAGGGGTACTGGGGGAGCCACCGATAAACTCATCTTT. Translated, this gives CAAGRGTGGATDKLIF.